The TCR beta chain described here comes from a study of blood T cell repertoires in COVID-19. The repertoire was sequenced with immunoSEQ multiplex PCR; TCRdb's copy has only in-frame clones and lacks some. The repertoire holds fewer than 200,000 clones, with about 85% as singletons. Sequences were obtained from peripheral blood. The receptor was derived from a man in his fifties or sixties with acute or convalescent COVID-19.

In DNA, the CDR3 is TGTGCCAGTACTTCCCCAGGGAGGAATGATCAGCCCCAGCATTTT. The encoded protein is CASTSPGRNDQPQHF. This chain connects TRBV19 to TRBJ1-5, with D possibly being TRBD1 (5 bases). This CDR3 has 15 residues. Germline CDR1 is LNHDA and CDR2 is SQIVND (reference sequence). The V and J ends lost 7 bases and 5 bases respectively, with 18 bases between them.